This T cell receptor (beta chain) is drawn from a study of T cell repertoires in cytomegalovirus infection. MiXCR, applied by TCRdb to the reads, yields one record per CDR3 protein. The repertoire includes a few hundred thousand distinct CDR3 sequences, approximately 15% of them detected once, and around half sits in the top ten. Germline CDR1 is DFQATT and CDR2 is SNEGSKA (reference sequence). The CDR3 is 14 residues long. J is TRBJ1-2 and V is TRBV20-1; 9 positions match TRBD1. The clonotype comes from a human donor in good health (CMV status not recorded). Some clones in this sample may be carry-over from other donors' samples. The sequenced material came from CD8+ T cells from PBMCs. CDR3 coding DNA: TGCAGCGCCTCGGGACAGGGAGCCAACTATGGCTACACCTTC. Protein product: CSASGQGANYGYTF.